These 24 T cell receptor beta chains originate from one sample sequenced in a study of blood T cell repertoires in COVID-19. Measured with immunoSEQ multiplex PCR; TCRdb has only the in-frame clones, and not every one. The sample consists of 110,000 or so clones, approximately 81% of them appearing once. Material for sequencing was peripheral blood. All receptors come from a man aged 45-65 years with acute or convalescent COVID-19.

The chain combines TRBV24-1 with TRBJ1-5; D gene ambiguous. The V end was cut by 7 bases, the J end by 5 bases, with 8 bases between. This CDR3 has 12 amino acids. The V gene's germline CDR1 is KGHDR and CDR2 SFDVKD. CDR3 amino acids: CATSLVDQPQHF. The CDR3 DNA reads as TGTGCCACCAGCCTGGTAGATCAGCCCCAGCATTTT.

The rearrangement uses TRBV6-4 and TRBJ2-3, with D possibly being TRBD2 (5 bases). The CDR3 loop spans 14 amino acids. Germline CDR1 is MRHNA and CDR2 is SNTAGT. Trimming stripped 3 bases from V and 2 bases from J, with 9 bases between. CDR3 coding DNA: TGTGCCAGCAGTGAGAGCGGCGTCACAGATACGCAGTATTTT. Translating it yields CASSESGVTDTQYF.

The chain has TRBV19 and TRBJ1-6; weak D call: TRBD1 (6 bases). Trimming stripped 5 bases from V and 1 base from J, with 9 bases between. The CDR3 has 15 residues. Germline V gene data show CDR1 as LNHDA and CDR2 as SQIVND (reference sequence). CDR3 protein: CASSQQGSYNSPLHF. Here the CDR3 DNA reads TGTGCCAGTAGTCAACAGGGATCCTATAATTCACCCCTCCACTTT. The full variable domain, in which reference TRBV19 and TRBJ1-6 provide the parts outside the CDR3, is DGGITQSPKYLFRKEGQNVTLSCEQNLNHDAMYWYRQDPGQGLRLIYYSQIVNDFQKGDIAEGYSVSREKKESFPLTVTSAQKNPTAFYLCASSQQGSYNSPLHFGNGTRLTVT.

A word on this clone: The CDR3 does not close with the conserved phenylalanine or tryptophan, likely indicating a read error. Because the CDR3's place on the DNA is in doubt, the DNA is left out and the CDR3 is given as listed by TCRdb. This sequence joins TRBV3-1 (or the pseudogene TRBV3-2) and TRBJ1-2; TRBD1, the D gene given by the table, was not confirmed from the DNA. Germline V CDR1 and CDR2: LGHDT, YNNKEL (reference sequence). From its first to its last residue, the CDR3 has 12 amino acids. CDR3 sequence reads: CASSPGTGGFRL.

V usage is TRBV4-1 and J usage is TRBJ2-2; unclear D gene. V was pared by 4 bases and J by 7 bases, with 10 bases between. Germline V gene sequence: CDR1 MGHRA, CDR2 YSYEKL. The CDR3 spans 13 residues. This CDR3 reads CASSPPPFGELFF. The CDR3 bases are TGCGCCAGCAGCCCTCCTCCGTTCGGGGAGCTGTTTTTT.

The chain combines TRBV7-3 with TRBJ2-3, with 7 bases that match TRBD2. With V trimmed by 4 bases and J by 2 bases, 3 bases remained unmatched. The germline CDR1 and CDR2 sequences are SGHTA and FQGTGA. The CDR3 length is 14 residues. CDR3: CASSSGGYTDTQYF. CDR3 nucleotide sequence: TGTGCCAGCAGCTCCGGGGGGTACACAGATACGCAGTATTTT.

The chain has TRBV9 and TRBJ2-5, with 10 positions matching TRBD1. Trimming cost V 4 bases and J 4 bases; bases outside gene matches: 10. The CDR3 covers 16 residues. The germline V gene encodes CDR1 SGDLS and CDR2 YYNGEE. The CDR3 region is CASSPGQGVGTETQYF. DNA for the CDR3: TGTGCCAGCAGCCCAGGACAGGGGGTTGGGACAGAGACCCAGTACTTC.

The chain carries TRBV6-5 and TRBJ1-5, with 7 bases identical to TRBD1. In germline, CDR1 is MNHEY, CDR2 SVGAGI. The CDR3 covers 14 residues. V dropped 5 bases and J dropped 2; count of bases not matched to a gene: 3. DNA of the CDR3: TGTGCCAGCAGTCGAGGACAGGGCAATCAGCCCCAGCATTTT. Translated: CASSRGQGNQPQHF.

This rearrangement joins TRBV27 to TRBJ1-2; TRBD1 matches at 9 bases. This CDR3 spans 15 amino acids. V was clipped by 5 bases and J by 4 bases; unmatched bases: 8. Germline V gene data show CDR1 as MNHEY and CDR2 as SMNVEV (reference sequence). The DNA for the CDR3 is TGTGCCAGCAGTCCCACAGGGGGCCTATCCTATGGCTACACCTTC. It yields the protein CASSPTGGLSYGYTF.

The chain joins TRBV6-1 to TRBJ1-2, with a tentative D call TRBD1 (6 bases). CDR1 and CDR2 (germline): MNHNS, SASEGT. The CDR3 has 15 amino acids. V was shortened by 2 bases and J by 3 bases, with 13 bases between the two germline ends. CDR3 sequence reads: CASSEYARGDYGYTF. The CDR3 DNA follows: TGTGCCAGCAGTGAATACGCCAGGGGAGACTATGGCTACACCTTC.

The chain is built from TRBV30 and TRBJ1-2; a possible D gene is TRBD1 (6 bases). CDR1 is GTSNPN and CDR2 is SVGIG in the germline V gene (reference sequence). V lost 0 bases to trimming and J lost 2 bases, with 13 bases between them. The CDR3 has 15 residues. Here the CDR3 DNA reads TGTGCCTGGAGTGTCACAGGGTTAGTCAACTATGGCTACACCTTC. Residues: CAWSVTGLVNYGYTF. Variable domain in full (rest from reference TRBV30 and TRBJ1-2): SQTIHQWPATLVQPVGSPLSLECTVEGTSNPNLYWYRQAAGRGLQLLFYSVGIGQISSEVPQNLSASRPQDRQFILSSKKLLLSDSGFYLCAWSVTGLVNYGYTFGSGTRLTVV.

The chain's CDR3 is CASSYPLSSYNSPLHF. CDR3 DNA: TGTGCCAGCAGTTACCCTTTGAGCTCCTATAATTCACCCCTCCACTTT. The chain combines TRBV6-6 with TRBJ1-6; D remains ambiguous. The germline gives CDR1 MNHNY, CDR2 SVGAGI (reference sequence). V lost 2 bases, J lost 0 bases, and 8 bases lay in between. This CDR3 region has 16 residues.

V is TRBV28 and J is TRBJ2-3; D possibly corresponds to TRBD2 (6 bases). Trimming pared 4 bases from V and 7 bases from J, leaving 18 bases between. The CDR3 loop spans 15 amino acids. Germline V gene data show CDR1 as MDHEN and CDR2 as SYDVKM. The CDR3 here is CASSSRTVTRYTQYF. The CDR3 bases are TGTGCCAGCAGTTCCCGGACGGTGACTAGGTATACGCAGTATTTT.

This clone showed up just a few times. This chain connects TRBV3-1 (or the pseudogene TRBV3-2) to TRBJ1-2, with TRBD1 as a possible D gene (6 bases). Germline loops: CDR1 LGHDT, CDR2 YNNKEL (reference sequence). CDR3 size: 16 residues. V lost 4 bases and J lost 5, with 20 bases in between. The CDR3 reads CASSPVFTTGRYGYTF. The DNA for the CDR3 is TGTGCCAGCAGCCCGGTATTCACCACAGGGAGATATGGCTACACCTTC.

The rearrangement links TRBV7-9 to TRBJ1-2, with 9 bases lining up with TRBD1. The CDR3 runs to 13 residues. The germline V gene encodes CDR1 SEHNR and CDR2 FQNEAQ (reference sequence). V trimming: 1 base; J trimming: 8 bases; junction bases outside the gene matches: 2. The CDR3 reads CASSLGTGEGYTF. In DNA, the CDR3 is TGTGCCAGCAGCTTAGGGACAGGGGAAGGCTACACCTTC.

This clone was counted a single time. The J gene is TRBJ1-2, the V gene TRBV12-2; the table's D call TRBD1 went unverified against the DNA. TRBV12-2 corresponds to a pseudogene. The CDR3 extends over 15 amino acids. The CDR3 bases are TGTGCAAGTCGCCCTTGCCGACCAACAGGGGATGGCTACACCTTC. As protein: CASRPCRPTGDGYTF.

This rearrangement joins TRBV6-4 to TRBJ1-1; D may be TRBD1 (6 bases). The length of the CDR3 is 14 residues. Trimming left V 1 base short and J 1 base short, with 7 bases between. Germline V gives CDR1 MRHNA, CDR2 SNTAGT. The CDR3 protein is CASSDWTANTEAFF. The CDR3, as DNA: TGTGCCAGCAGTGACTGGACAGCGAACACTGAAGCTTTCTTT.

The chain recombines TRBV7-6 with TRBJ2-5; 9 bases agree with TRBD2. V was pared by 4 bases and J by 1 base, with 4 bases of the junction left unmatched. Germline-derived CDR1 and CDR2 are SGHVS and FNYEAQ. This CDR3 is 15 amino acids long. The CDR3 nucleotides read TGTGCCAGCAGCTCGCGGGGGGGCTCCCAAGAGACCCAGTACTTC. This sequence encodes CASSSRGGSQETQYF. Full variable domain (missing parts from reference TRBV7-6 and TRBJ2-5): GAGVSQSPRYKVTKRGQDVALRCDPISGHVSLYWYRQALGQGPEFLTYFNYEAQQDKSGLPNDRFSAERPEGSISTLTIQRTEQRDSAMYRCASSSRGGSQETQYFGPGTRLLVL.

The DNA of the CDR3 is TGTGCCAGCAGCCAAGCCGGACTAGCGGGGTACTTGTACAATGAGCAGTTCTTC. It translates to CASSQAGLAGYLYNEQFF. The chain couples TRBV14 to TRBJ2-1; 12 positions match TRBD2. The germline CDR1 and CDR2 sequences are SGHDN and FVKESK. V shed 1 base, J shed 4 bases, and the junction held 8 bases outside the gene matches. The CDR3 runs 18 residues.

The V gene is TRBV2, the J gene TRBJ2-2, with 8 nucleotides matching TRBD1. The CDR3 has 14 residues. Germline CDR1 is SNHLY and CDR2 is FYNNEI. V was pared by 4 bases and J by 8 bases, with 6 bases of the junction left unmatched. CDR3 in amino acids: CASSADREAGELFF. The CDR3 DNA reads TGTGCCAGCAGTGCGGACAGGGAGGCAGGGGAGCTGTTTTTT. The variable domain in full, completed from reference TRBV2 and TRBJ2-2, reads EPEVTQTPSHQVTQMGQEVILRCVPISNHLYFYWYRQILGQKVEFLVSFYNNEISEKSEIFDDQFSVERPDGSNFTLKIRSTKLEDSAMYFCASSADREAGELFFGEGSRLTVL.

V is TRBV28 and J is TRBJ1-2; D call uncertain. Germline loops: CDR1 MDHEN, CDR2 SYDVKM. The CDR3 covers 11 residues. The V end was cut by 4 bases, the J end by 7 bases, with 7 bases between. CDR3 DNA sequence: TGTGCCAGCAGTTCTACCTTTGGCTACACCTTC. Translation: CASSSTFGYTF.

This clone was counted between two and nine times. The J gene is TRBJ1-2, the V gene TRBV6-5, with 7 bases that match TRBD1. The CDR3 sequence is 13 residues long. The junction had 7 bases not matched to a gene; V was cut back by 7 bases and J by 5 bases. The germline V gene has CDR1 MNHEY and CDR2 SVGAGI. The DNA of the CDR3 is TGTGCCAGCACTGTGGACAGGCCTTATGGCTACACCTTC. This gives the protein CASTVDRPYGYTF.

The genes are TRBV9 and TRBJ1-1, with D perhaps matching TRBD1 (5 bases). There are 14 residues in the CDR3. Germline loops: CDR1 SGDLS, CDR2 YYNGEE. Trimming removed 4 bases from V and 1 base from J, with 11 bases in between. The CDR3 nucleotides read TGTGCCAGCAGCTCCGGGGGAACGAACACTGAAGCTTTCTTT. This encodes CASSSGGTNTEAFF.

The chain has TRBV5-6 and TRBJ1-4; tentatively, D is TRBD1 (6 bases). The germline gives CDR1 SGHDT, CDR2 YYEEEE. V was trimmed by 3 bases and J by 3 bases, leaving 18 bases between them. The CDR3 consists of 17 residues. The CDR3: CASSWGITGLANEKLFF. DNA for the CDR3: TGTGCCAGCAGCTGGGGAATCACAGGGCTGGCTAATGAAAAACTGTTTTTT.